The 15 T cell receptor beta chains listed next were all sequenced from one sample in a study of cytomegalovirus exposure and HLA in healthy donors. Sequenced by immunoSEQ multiplex PCR; TCRdb stores in-frame clones only, minus some. Of just under 65,000 clones listed, around 93% are singletons. Sequencing used PBMCs. The receptors stem from a woman between 18 and 30 years old in good health and CMV-seropositive.

The DNA of the CDR3 is TGTGCCAGCAGCTATAGCGGGGGGCCGGAGACCCAGTACTTC. Amino acids: CASSYSGGPETQYF. The chain couples TRBV7-2 to TRBJ2-5; 10 nucleotides line up with TRBD2. The trim removed 4 bases at V and 5 bases at J, leaving 4 bases unmatched. Germline-derived CDR1 and CDR2 are SGHTA and FQGNSA. The length of the CDR3 is 14 residues.

The chain uses TRBV7-9 and TRBJ2-1; D remains ambiguous. The CDR3 runs 13 residues. Trimming took off 2 bases at V and 2 bases at J, with 4 bases between the two ends. Per germline, CDR1 SEHNR and CDR2 FQNEAQ (reference sequence). The CDR3 loop reads CASSLNTYNEQFF. The CDR3 nucleotides read TGTGCCAGCAGCTTAAACACCTACAATGAGCAGTTCTTC.

The rearrangement joins TRBV6-1 to TRBJ2-7; D is unresolved. Trimming cost V 5 bases and J 0 bases, with 11 bases left between them. In germline, CDR1 is MNHNS, CDR2 SASEGT. The CDR3 length is 14 residues. The CDR3 DNA is TGTGCCAGCAGTAGTGTACGGAGCTCCTACGAGCAGTACTTC. This codes for CASSSVRSSYEQYF.

This sequence joins TRBV4-1 and TRBJ2-5, with TRBD2 matching over 9 bases. Germline lookup yields CDR1 MGHRA and CDR2 YSYEKL. The CDR3 consists of 14 residues. The ends lost 4 bases at V and 5 bases at J; junction bases unmatched: 5. The CDR3 sequence: CASSLAGAQETQYF. The CDR3 DNA follows: TGCGCCAGCAGCCTAGCGGGAGCACAGGAGACCCAGTACTTC.

This clone came up once. The chain uses TRBV28 and TRBJ1-2, with TRBD1 matching 7 bases. The CDR3 totals 12 residues. Germline CDR1 and CDR2: MDHEN and SYDVKM. V was clipped by 6 bases and J by 8 bases; unmatched bases: 6. The CDR3 reads CASRRDSHGYTF. The DNA of the CDR3 is TGTGCCAGCAGGCGGGACAGTCACGGCTACACCTTC.

V gene TRBV9 combines with J gene TRBJ2-5, with TRBD2 matching over 11 bases. V was pared by 3 bases and J by 4 bases, with 5 bases of the junction left unmatched. This CDR3 is built from 15 residues. Germline V lookup: CDR1 SGDLS, CDR2 YYNGEE. CDR3 protein: CASSASGGPLETQYF. CDR3 nucleotides: TGTGCCAGCAGCGCTAGCGGGGGGCCGTTAGAGACCCAGTACTTC.

The chain recombines TRBV5-4 with TRBJ2-7; 10 nucleotides agree with TRBD1. The ends lost 3 bases at V and 5 bases at J; junction bases unmatched: 5. The CDR3 is made up of 14 amino acids. CDR1 SGHNT and CDR2 YYREEE come from the germline V gene (reference sequence). The CDR3 here is CASSSGQGFDEQYF. DNA for the CDR3: TGTGCCAGCAGCTCGGGACAGGGGTTCGACGAGCAGTACTTC.

Of note for this clone: The junction departs from the called germline gene at one end, perhaps through a read error. The gene calls are TRBV2 and TRBJ2-1; D gene ambiguous. The CDR3 sequence is 15 residues long. CDR1 and CDR2 from the germline V gene are SNHLY and FYNNEI. CDR3 sequence: CASSEALPSNNEQFF. The CDR3 DNA follows: TGTGCCAGCAGTGAAGCACTTCCCTCCAACAATGAGCAGTTCTTC.

The rearrangement links TRBV29-1 to TRBJ2-2; 10 nucleotides line up with TRBD1. V gave up 7 bases and J gave up 6 bases; unmatched junction bases: 8. CDR3 length equals 14 residues. CDR1 is SQVTM and CDR2 is ANQGSEA in the germline V gene. The CDR3 DNA sequence: TGCAGCGCCCTCCGGACAGGGGGGTCCGGGGAGCTGTTTTTT. This codes for CSALRTGGSGELFF.

The chain combines TRBV7-3 with TRBJ2-5, with TRBD2 as a possible D gene (5 bases). V was pared by 5 bases and J by 5 bases, with 15 bases between. The germline V gene has CDR1 SGHTA and CDR2 FQGTGA. The CDR3 has 14 residues. The CDR3 bases are TGTGCCAGCAGCCCCGGGGTGTCTCGGGAGACCCAGTACTTC. Amino acids: CASSPGVSRETQYF.

This clone has just one count. This sequence joins TRBV6-1 and TRBJ2-7; D is possibly TRBD1 (5 bases). Germline CDR1 MNHNS, CDR2 SASEGT. V lost 1 base and J 1 base, leaving 14 bases between the germline ends. The CDR3 runs to 16 residues. CDR3 residues: CASSEGVGASSYEQYF. DNA for the CDR3: TGTGCCAGCAGTGAAGGCGTAGGGGCAAGTTCCTACGAGCAGTACTTC.

The V and J genes are TRBV27 and TRBJ1-2; 7 bases map to TRBD1. V gave up 6 bases and J gave up 8 bases; unmatched junction bases: 9. Germline V CDR1 and CDR2: MNHEY, SMNVEV (reference sequence). The CDR3 is made up of 13 amino acids. CDR3 coding DNA: TGTGCCAGCAGCGCAATGGGACAGACAGGCTACACCTTC. Its protein is CASSAMGQTGYTF.

The chain employs TRBV7-2 and TRBJ2-7; D ambiguous. The germline V gene encodes CDR1 SGHTA and CDR2 FQGNSA. V gave up 0 bases and J gave up 3 bases, with 6 bases separating them. The CDR3 has 13 amino acids. The CDR3 bases are TGTGCCAGCAGCTTAGCCACAGACTACGAGCAGTACTTC. Protein: CASSLATDYEQYF.

The chain has TRBV4-2 and TRBJ1-4; 10 bases line up with TRBD1. The CDR3 runs 15 residues. Trimming took 2 bases from V and 8 from J; bases not matched to a gene: 5. The germline V gene encodes CDR1 LGHNA and CDR2 YNFKEQ. The CDR3: CASSQPGQGYEKLFF. The CDR3, as DNA: TGTGCCAGCAGCCAACCGGGACAGGGGTACGAAAAACTGTTTTTT.

V and J are TRBV7-9 and TRBJ2-7; no reliable D call. V lost 5 bases and J 0 bases, leaving 8 bases between the germline ends. Germline CDR1 and CDR2: SEHNR and FQNEAQ (reference sequence). The CDR3 consists of 13 residues. CDR3 loop: CASSQLSSYEQYF. The DNA for the CDR3 is TGTGCCAGCAGCCAACTTAGCTCCTACGAGCAGTACTTC.